This is a list of T cell receptor beta chains from one sample in a study of blood T cells in healthy people across ages. TCRdb re-analysed the 5' RACE reads in MiXCR, keeping a single row per CDR3 protein. The table lists 700,000 to 900,000 distinct CDR3 sequences, roughly 24% of them singletons. These data were likewise used in another study, on T cells of mothers and their children.

Sequenced: blood. The receptors originated from a boy between 10 and 17 years old in good health. Each CDR3 is given with its conserved first and last residue. The D gene is left open where the match is weak. For some rows the clone size is stated as once, few or many, or as a class when expanded; others skip it.

D: TRBD1; V: TRBV4-1; J: TRBJ1-6; size: NA; CDR3: CASSQGEGARNSPLHF; DNA: TGCGCCAGCAGCCAAGGGGAGGGGGCACGGAATTCACCCCTCCACTTT
D: TRBD2; V: TRBV5-1; J: TRBJ2-3; size: NA; CDR3: CASSLPGGSTGTQYF; DNA: TGCGCCAGCAGCTTGCCGGGGGGGAGCACAGGTACGCAGTATTTT
D: NA; V: TRBV12-3/TRBV12-4; J: TRBJ2-7; size: NA; CDR3: CASSQRDRSYEQYF; DNA: TGTGCCAGCAGTCAGCGGGACAGGAGTTACGAGCAGTACTTC
D: TRBD2; V: TRBV4-1; J: TRBJ2-5; size: few; CDR3: CASSQVPAGGPETQYF; DNA: TGCGCCAGCAGCCAAGTCCCAGCGGGGGGGCCGGAGACCCAGTACTTC
D: NA; V: TRBV6-6; J: TRBJ2-1; size: NA; CDR3: CASRGGGPVWNEQFF; DNA: TGTGCCAGCAGGGGGGGGGGGCCTGTTTGGAATGAGCAGTTCTTC
D: TRBD1; V: TRBV6-6; J: TRBJ1-5; size: NA; CDR3: CASSAQGVGNQPQHF; DNA: TGTGCCAGCAGTGCCCAGGGGGTCGGCAATCAGCCCCAGCATTTT
D: TRBD2; V: TRBV12-3/TRBV12-4; J: TRBJ2-7; size: few; CDR3: CASRGLAGGSYEQYF; DNA: TGTGCCAGCAGGGGACTAGCGGGGGGTTCCTACGAGCAGTACTTC
D: TRBD2; V: TRBV7-6; J: TRBJ2-7; size: NA; CDR3: CASSLSGTSSVEQYF; DNA: TGTGCCAGCAGCTTGTCCGGGACTAGCTCCGTCGAGCAGTACTTC
D: TRBD1; V: TRBV5-6; J: TRBJ2-7; size: few; CDR3: CASSDWTGVPVSSYEQYF; DNA: TGTGCCAGCAGCGACTGGACAGGGGTCCCCGTTAGCTCCTACGAGCAGTACTTC
D: NA; V: TRBV7-9; J: TRBJ2-3; size: NA; CDR3: CASSRDSSTDTQYF; DNA: TGTGCCAGCAGCCGGGACTCTAGCACAGATACGCAGTATTTT
D: NA; V: TRBV12-3/TRBV12-4; J: TRBJ1-1; size: few; CDR3: CASSLLGSNTEAFF; DNA: TGTGCCAGCAGTTTATTAGGGTCGAACACTGAAGCTTTCTTT
D: NA; V: TRBV12-3/TRBV12-4; J: TRBJ1-6; size: many; CDR3: CASSLSGSPLHF; DNA: TGTGCCAGCAGTTTAAGCGGATCACCCCTCCACTTT
D: NA; V: TRBV12-3/TRBV12-4; J: TRBJ1-4; size: few; CDR3: CASSLGHSEKLFF; DNA: TGTGCCAGCAGTTTAGGGCATTCTGAAAAACTGTTTTTT
D: NA; V: TRBV20-1; J: TRBJ1-2; size: NA; CDR3: CSARKWPNGYTF; DNA: TGCAGTGCTAGAAAGTGGCCCAATGGCTACACCTTC
D: NA; V: TRBV7-9; J: TRBJ1-1; size: NA; CDR3: CASSLERRNTEAFF; DNA: TGTGCCAGCAGCTTAGAACGGAGGAACACTGAAGCTTTCTTT
D: NA; V: TRBV24-1; J: TRBJ2-1; size: NA; CDR3: CATSDPSGHYNEQFF; DNA: TGTGCCACCAGTGATCCCTCGGGACACTACAATGAGCAGTTCTTC
D: TRBD2; V: TRBV28; J: TRBJ2-5; size: few; CDR3: CASFTSGGYQETQYF; DNA: TGTGCCAGCTTTACTAGCGGGGGGTACCAAGAGACCCAGTACTTC
D: TRBD2; V: TRBV20-1; J: TRBJ2-1; size: NA; CDR3: CSARLAGVYNEQFF; DNA: TGCAGTGCTAGACTAGCGGGGGTCTACAATGAGCAGTTCTTC
D: NA; V: TRBV12-3/TRBV12-4; J: TRBJ2-7; size: NA; CDR3: CASSPGIYEQYF; DNA: TGTGCCAGCAGTCCGGGGATTTACGAGCAGTACTTC
D: NA; V: TRBV29-1; J: TRBJ2-2; size: NA; CDR3: CSVADRRGAEGGELFF; DNA: TGCAGCGTTGCAGACCGACGGGGGGCCGAGGGAGGGGAGCTGTTTTTT
D: TRBD2; V: TRBV20-1; J: TRBJ2-1; size: NA; CDR3: CSATGGSYNEQFF; DNA: TGCAGTGCCACGGGGGGATCCTACAATGAGCAGTTCTTC
D: NA; V: TRBV28; J: TRBJ2-7; size: NA; CDR3: CASSRRPPGHEQYF; DNA: TGTGCCAGCAGTCGCCGGCCCCCAGGCCACGAGCAGTACTTC
D: TRBD1; V: TRBV5-1; J: TRBJ2-7; size: NA; CDR3: CASSLAPGQGAYEQYF; DNA: TGCGCCAGCAGCTTGGCCCCCGGACAGGGGGCCTACGAGCAGTACTTC
D: NA; V: TRBV24-1; J: TRBJ2-3; size: NA; CDR3: CATSDPRTQYF; DNA: TGTGCCACCAGTGACCCCAGGACGCAGTATTTT
D: TRBD1; V: TRBV4-1; J: TRBJ1-6; size: few; CDR3: CASSHRQGMWNSPLHF; DNA: TGCGCCAGCAGCCACCGACAGGGAATGTGGAATTCACCCCTCCACTTT
D: TRBD2; V: TRBV9; J: TRBJ2-1; size: few; CDR3: CASSVPAGGSGEQFF; DNA: TGTGCCAGCAGCGTACCAGCGGGGGGGTCCGGTGAGCAGTTCTTC
D: TRBD1; V: TRBV20-1; J: TRBJ2-3; size: NA; CDR3: CGAPDRVNTQYF; DNA: TGCGGTGCTCCGGACAGGGTAAATACGCAGTATTTT
D: NA; V: TRBV29-1; J: TRBJ1-1; size: NA; CDR3: CSVQNTEAFF; DNA: TGCAGCGTACAGAACACTGAAGCTTTCTTT
D: TRBD2; V: TRBV30; J: TRBJ2-4; size: few; CDR3: CAWTRAGDGIQYF; DNA: TGTGCCTGGACCCGCGCGGGGGACGGCATTCAGTACTTC
D: NA; V: TRBV20-1; J: TRBJ1-4; size: few; CDR3: CSATMGPEKLFF; DNA: TGCAGTGCTACTATGGGCCCAGAAAAACTGTTTTTT
D: NA; V: TRBV6-5; J: TRBJ2-3; size: NA; CDR3: CASSYGGSGTQYF; DNA: TGTGCCAGCAGTTACGGGGGTAGCGGTACGCAGTATTTT
D: TRBD2; V: TRBV13; J: TRBJ2-5; size: NA; CDR3: CASSSPTSLETQYF; DNA: TGTGCCAGCAGCTCCCCGACTAGCCTGGAGACCCAGTACTTC
D: NA; V: TRBV5-5; J: TRBJ1-5; size: NA; CDR3: CASSLRIESNQPQHF; DNA: TGTGCCAGCAGCTTGAGGATTGAGAGCAATCAGCCCCAGCATTTT
D: TRBD2; V: TRBV5-6; J: TRBJ2-5; size: NA; CDR3: CASSLYTSGHQETQYF; DNA: TGTGCCAGCAGCTTGTACACTAGCGGTCACCAAGAGACCCAGTACTTC
D: TRBD2; V: TRBV20-1; J: TRBJ2-5; size: NA; CDR3: CSAPPAGVQEAQYF; DNA: TGCAGTGCTCCGCCAGCGGGGGTACAAGAGGCCCAGTACTTC